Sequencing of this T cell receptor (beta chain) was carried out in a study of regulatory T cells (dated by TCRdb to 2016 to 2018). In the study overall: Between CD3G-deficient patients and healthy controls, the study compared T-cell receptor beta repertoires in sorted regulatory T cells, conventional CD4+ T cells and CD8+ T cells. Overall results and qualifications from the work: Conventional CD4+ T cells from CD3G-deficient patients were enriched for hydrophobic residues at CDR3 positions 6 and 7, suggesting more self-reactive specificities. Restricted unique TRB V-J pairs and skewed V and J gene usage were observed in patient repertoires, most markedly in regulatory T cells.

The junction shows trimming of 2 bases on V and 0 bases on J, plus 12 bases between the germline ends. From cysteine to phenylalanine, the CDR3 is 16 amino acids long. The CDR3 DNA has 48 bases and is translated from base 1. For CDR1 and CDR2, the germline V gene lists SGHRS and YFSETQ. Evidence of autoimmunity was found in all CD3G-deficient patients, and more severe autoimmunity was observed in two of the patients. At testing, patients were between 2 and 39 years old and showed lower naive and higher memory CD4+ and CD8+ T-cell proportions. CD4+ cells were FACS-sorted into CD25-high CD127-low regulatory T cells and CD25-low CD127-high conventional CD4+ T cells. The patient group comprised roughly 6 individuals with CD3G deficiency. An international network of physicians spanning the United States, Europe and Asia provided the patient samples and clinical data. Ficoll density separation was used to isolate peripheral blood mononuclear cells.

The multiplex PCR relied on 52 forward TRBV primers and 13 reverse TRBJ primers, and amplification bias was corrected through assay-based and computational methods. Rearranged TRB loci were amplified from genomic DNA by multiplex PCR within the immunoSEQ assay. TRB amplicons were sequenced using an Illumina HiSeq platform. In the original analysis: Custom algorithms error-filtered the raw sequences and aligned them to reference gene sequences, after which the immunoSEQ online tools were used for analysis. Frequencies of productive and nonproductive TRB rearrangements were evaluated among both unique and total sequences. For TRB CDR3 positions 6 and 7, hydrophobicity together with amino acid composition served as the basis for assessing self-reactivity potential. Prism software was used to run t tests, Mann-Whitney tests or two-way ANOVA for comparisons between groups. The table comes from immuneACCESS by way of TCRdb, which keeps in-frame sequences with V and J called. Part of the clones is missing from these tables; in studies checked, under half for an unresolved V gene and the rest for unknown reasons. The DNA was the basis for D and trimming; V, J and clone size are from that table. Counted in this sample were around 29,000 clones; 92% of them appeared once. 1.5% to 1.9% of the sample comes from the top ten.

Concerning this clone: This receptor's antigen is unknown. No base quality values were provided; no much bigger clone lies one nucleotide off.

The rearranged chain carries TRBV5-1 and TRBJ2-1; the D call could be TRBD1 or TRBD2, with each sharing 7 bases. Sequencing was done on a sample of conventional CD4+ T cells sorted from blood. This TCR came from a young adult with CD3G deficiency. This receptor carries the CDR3 CASSFIRGGSYNEQFF. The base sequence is TGCGCCAGCAGCTTCATCAGGGGGGGCTCCTACAATGAGCAGTTCTTC.